This T cell receptor beta chain was identified during a study of blood T cells in healthy people across ages. Sample-barcoded 5' priming and a J-beta primer mix drove a second PCR of roughly 6 to 12 cycles. The authors tagged each cDNA molecule using a template-switch adaptor with 12 random nucleotides. TCRdb re-called the 5' RACE reads with MiXCR, one entry per CDR3 protein. The sample yields over 950,000 distinct CDR3 sequences, 45% to 60% seen once. Comment on this clonotype: A much larger clone differs by one base, so this may be a read error.

Germline V lookup: CDR1 SGHTA, CDR2 FQGNSA. The CDR3 is 14 amino acids. The receptor comes from a woman in her sixties or seventies in good health. The sequenced sample consisted of blood. The rearrangement joins TRBV7-2 to TRBJ2-7; D is uncertain. CDR3 sequence: CAGSLADSRREQYF. Written as DNA, the CDR3 is TGTGCCGGCAGCTTAGCCGACTCCAGACGGGAGCAGTACTTC. Full variable domain (outside the CDR3, taken from reference TRBV7-2 and TRBJ2-7): GAGVSQSPSNKVTEKGKDVELRCDPISGHTALYWYRQSLGQGLEFLIYFQGNSAPDKSGLPSDRFSAERTGGSVSTLTIQRTQQEDSAVYLCAGSLADSRREQYFGPGTRLTVT.